The 28 T cell receptor beta chains reported below all come from one sample, sequenced in a study of blood T cell repertoires in COVID-19. This table comes from immunoSEQ multiplex PCR, and its TCRdb copy is limited to in-frame clones, with some not included. The table records 250,000 to 300,000 clones, 65% to 90% of them present only once. Source material: peripheral blood. Every receptor here comes from a man in his forties or fifties with active or convalescent COVID-19.

V and J are TRBV28 and TRBJ1-6, with D uncertain. Per germline, CDR1 MDHEN and CDR2 SYDVKM. The CDR3 is 12 residues long. Trimming pared 4 bases from V and 7 bases from J, leaving 5 bases between. The DNA for the CDR3 is TGTGCCAGCAGTTCGGTAAATTCACCCCTCCACTTT. Translating gives CASSSVNSPLHF. The full variable domain, completed using reference TRBV28 and TRBJ1-6, is DVKVTQSSRYLVKRTGEKVFLECVQDMDHENMFWYRQDPGLGLRLIYFSYDVKMKEKGDIPEGYSVSREKKERFSLILESASTNQTSMYLCASSSVNSPLHFGNGTRLTVT.

This clone was counted between two and nine times. The J gene is TRBJ1-1, the V gene TRBV28; 9 positions match TRBD1. V was clipped by 4 bases and J by 8 bases; unmatched bases: 8. The CDR3 loop spans 14 amino acids. Per germline, CDR1 MDHEN and CDR2 SYDVKM. CDR3 in amino acids: CASSSTGGASEAFF. The CDR3 DNA is TGTGCCAGCAGTTCAACAGGGGGCGCTTCCGAAGCTTTCTTT.

This chain connects TRBV5-1 to TRBJ2-3; D is possibly TRBD2 (5 bases). This CDR3 comprises 13 residues. Germline V lookup: CDR1 SGHRS, CDR2 YFSETQ. V was clipped by 4 bases and J by 3 bases, with 9 bases between them. In DNA, the CDR3 is TGCGCCAGCAGCGCGGGTGGTACAGATACGCAGTATTTT. Encoded protein: CASSAGGTDTQYF.

The chain recombines TRBV7-2 with TRBJ1-6, with D perhaps TRBD1 (6 bases). Trimming removed 4 bases at V and 8 bases at J, with 18 bases between. There are 16 residues in the CDR3. The V gene's germline CDR1 is SGHTA and CDR2 FQGNSA. The CDR3 coding sequence is TGTGCCAGCAGCTGGGGAGACAGGCCCGGGTATTCACCCCTCCACTTT. Protein sequence: CASSWGDRPGYSPLHF.

The chain couples TRBV5-4 to TRBJ2-1; 7 nucleotides match TRBD2. This CDR3 is 16 amino acids long. Per germline, CDR1 SGHNT and CDR2 YYREEE (reference sequence). With 4 bases clipped from V and 2 bases from J, the junction kept 9 bases outside the gene matches. In DNA, the CDR3 is TGTGCCAGCAGCACCAGCGGCGGGAGCCCCTACAATGAGCAGTTCTTC. Its translation is CASSTSGGSPYNEQFF.

This rearrangement joins TRBV4-1 to TRBJ2-1; 8 nucleotides agree with TRBD2. CDR3 length: 17 amino acids. The germline gives CDR1 MGHRA, CDR2 YSYEKL. Trimming at V came to 1 base and at J to 2 bases, leaving 7 bases not matched to a gene. In DNA, the CDR3 is TGCGCCAGCAGCCAAGGCCCACTAGCGGCGGCCTACAATGAGCAGTTCTTC. Protein product: CASSQGPLAAAYNEQFF.

This clone was seen a single time. CDR3 in DNA: TGTGCCAGCAGCTCAGGACAGGGGGACCCTGAAGCTTTCTTT. Translating it yields CASSSGQGDPEAFF. This rearrangement joins TRBV7-9 to TRBJ1-1, with TRBD1 matching over 10 bases. The CDR3 has 14 residues. J gave up 6 bases and V 4 bases, and 5 bases lay outside the gene matches. Germline-derived CDR1 and CDR2 are SEHNR and FQNEAQ (reference sequence).

The gene calls are TRBV7-9 and TRBJ2-7; the match to TRBD1 covers 8 bases. CDR1 and CDR2 (germline): SEHNR, FQNEAQ (reference sequence). This CDR3 spans 18 amino acids. Unmatched junction bases numbered 26, after V lost 5 bases and J lost 11 bases. Written as DNA, the CDR3 is TGTGCCAGCAGCAGCTTAATTGGGGTGAGACAGGGGATGCAGAGGAAGTACTTC. It yields the protein CASSSLIGVRQGMQRKYF.

The chain has TRBV7-9 and TRBJ1-1; 8 bases align to TRBD1. V shed 3 bases and J 3 bases; nucleotides not matched to a gene: 6. Per germline, CDR1 SEHNR and CDR2 FQNEAQ (reference sequence). This CDR3 has 15 residues. The CDR3: CASSFHRGKDTEAFF. The CDR3, as DNA: TGTGCCAGCAGCTTCCACAGGGGGAAGGACACTGAAGCTTTCTTT.

This chain uses TRBV6-6 with TRBJ1-2, with TRBD1 matching over 8 bases. Germline assignment: CDR1 MNHNY and CDR2 SVGAGI (reference sequence). V was clipped by 4 bases and J by 5 bases; unmatched bases: 9. The CDR3 is made up of 15 amino acids. The CDR3 is CASSFLRGQEYGYTF. CDR3 nucleotides: TGTGCCAGCAGTTTCCTCCGGGGACAGGAATATGGCTACACCTTC.

The CDR3 sequence is CASSWSEITGELFF. CDR3 sequence (DNA): TGTGCCAGCAGTTGGTCGGAGATCACCGGGGAGCTGTTTTTT. V and J are TRBV6-6 and TRBJ2-2; D remains unclear. The germline gives CDR1 MNHNY, CDR2 SVGAGI (reference sequence). Between the trimmed V and J ends, which lost 4 bases and 4 bases, there was a span of 10 bases. The CDR3 is 14 amino acids.

The chain is built from TRBV27 and TRBJ2-7; 7 bases align to TRBD1. The V and J ends lost 9 bases and 7 bases, in that order; junction bases with no gene match: 12. CDR3 length: 13 residues. The V gene's germline CDR1 is MNHEY and CDR2 SMNVEV (reference sequence). The DNA for the CDR3 is TGTGCCAGTATGACAGGGAATCGAAGAGAGCAGTACTTC. Translated: CASMTGNRREQYF.

This sequence joins TRBV2 and TRBJ2-1, with D perhaps TRBD1 (6 bases). Germline CDR1 is SNHLY and CDR2 is FYNNEI. This CDR3 has 14 amino acids. V lost 7 bases, J lost 3 bases, and 13 bases lay in between. The CDR3 nucleotides read TGTGCCAGCACAGGGGCAAGAGTCTACAATGAGCAGTTCTTC. This translates into CASTGARVYNEQFF.

The chain joins TRBV5-4 to TRBJ1-2; 7 bases line up with TRBD1. Germline trimming cut 4 bases from V and 3 bases from J; bases unmatched to any gene: 9. The CDR3 consists of 15 residues. Looked up from germline, CDR1 is SGHNT and CDR2 is YYREEE (reference sequence). As DNA, the CDR3 is TGTGCCAGCAGCCCGACCGGGACAGACTACTATGGCTACACCTTC. Amino acid sequence: CASSPTGTDYYGYTF.

The chain combines TRBV12-3 or TRBV12-4 with TRBJ2-7; weak D call: TRBD1 (6 bases). The CDR3 is 13 amino acids. V gave up 5 bases and J gave up 4 bases, with 12 bases separating them. The CDR3 region has the DNA TGTGCCAGCAGTATCTCGACAGGTTACGAGCAGTACTTC. This encodes CASSISTGYEQYF.

The chain joins TRBV4-3 to TRBJ2-7; 7 bases agree with TRBD2. Germline lookup yields CDR1 LGHNA and CDR2 YSLEER. The CDR3 totals 14 residues. V gave up 0 bases and J gave up 4 bases; unmatched junction bases: 3. The DNA of the CDR3 is TGCGCCAGCAGCCAAGAGCGGGAGAGGTACGAGCAGTACTTC. Translating gives CASSQERERYEQYF.

The chain has TRBV6-5 and TRBJ2-5; tentatively, D is TRBD1 (8 bases). This CDR3 spans 16 amino acids. Germline V gives CDR1 MNHEY, CDR2 SVGAGI. V was cut by 4 bases and J by 4 bases, with 19 bases left in between. CDR3 residues: CASSSTGGQARETQYF. The CDR3, as DNA: TGTGCCAGCAGTTCCACGGGGGGACAGGCCAGAGAGACCCAGTACTTC.

The V and J genes are TRBV3-1 (or the pseudogene TRBV3-2) and TRBJ2-2, with no clear D. V dropped 2 bases and J dropped 4 bases, with 5 bases sitting between them. The CDR3 has 13 residues. Germline CDR1 LGHDT, CDR2 YNNKEL (reference sequence). The DNA of the CDR3 is TGTGCCAGCAGCCAACGCGGCACCGGGGAGCTGTTTTTT. Encoded protein: CASSQRGTGELFF.

The chain is built from TRBV5-1 and TRBJ2-2; tentatively, D is TRBD1 (5 bases). The CDR3 is 17 residues long. From germline, CDR1 is SGHRS and CDR2 YFSETQ. Trimming removed 0 bases at V and 3 bases at J, with 15 bases between. The DNA for the CDR3 is TGCGCCAGCAGCTTGGGGCCGGGTCTCAGGGACACCGGGGAGCTGTTTTTT. It translates to CASSLGPGLRDTGELFF.

The CDR3 DNA sequence: TGCGCCAGCAGCCTAGGACTAGCGGAGATTTACGAGCAGTACTTC. It translates to CASSLGLAEIYEQYF. The chain uses TRBV5-1 and TRBJ2-7; 10 bases agree with TRBD2. This CDR3 is 15 amino acids long. Germline V gene data show CDR1 as SGHRS and CDR2 as YFSETQ. V lost 4 bases and J lost 4; bases outside the gene matches: 8.

V gene TRBV25-1 combines with J gene TRBJ2-5, with D unclear. The CDR3 has 14 amino acids. Between the trimmed V and J ends, which lost 3 bases and 5 bases, there was a span of 13 bases. Per germline, CDR1 MGHDK and CDR2 SYGVNS. As DNA, the CDR3 is TGTGCCAGCAGTGAGGGCAGTTTCGCGGAGACCCAGTACTTC. Its translation: CASSEGSFAETQYF.

V and J are TRBV3-1 (or the pseudogene TRBV3-2) and TRBJ1-3; D unclear. CDR1 is LGHDT, CDR2 YNNKEL, per germline (reference sequence). V was cut by 2 bases and J by 0 bases, with 8 bases left in between. This CDR3 region has 15 residues. The CDR3 DNA reads TGTGCCAGCAGCCAATTTCGCAGCTCTGGAAACACCATATATTTT. Its translation is CASSQFRSSGNTIYF.

This clone was recorded only once. The gene calls are TRBV27 and TRBJ2-6; D remains unclear. CDR1 MNHEY and CDR2 SMNVEV come from the germline V gene (reference sequence). The CDR3 loop spans 15 amino acids. The germline V and J ends were trimmed by 5 bases and 0 bases, with 8 bases remaining between them. The CDR3 DNA is TGTGCCAGCAGTCGACTGTCCTCTGGGGCCAACGTCCTGACTTTC. Translation gives CASSRLSSGANVLTF.

The rearrangement joins TRBV7-2 to TRBJ2-1, with TRBD2 as a possible D gene (6 bases). The CDR3 is 15 residues long. V lost 5 bases to trimming and J lost 6 bases, with 17 bases between them. Per germline, CDR1 SGHTA and CDR2 FQGNSA. The CDR3 protein is CASSRPGLGLNEQFF. In DNA form, the CDR3 reads TGTGCCAGCAGCCGGCCGGGACTGGGGCTCAATGAGCAGTTCTTC.

CDR3 protein: CSASGVETQYF. For the CDR3, the DNA is TGCAGTGCTAGCGGGGTAGAGACCCAGTACTTC. This chain connects TRBV20-1 to TRBJ2-5, with D possibly matching TRBD2 (5 bases). The CDR3 totals 11 residues. Trimming stripped 3 bases from V and 4 bases from J, with 6 bases between. Per germline, CDR1 DFQATT and CDR2 SNEGSKA (reference sequence).

This clone was found once. This chain connects TRBV6-5 to TRBJ2-5; perhaps TRBD1 as D (6 bases). Trimming shortened V by 6 bases and J by 1 base, and 9 bases separated the two germline ends. This CDR3 comprises 13 residues. Germline CDR1 and CDR2: MNHEY and SVGAGI. CDR3: CASSQGGQETQYF. The DNA for the CDR3 is TGTGCCAGCAGCCAAGGGGGCCAAGAGACCCAGTACTTC.

V is TRBV5-1 and J is TRBJ1-3; TRBD1 matches 7 bases. CDR3 size: 16 residues. Germline CDR1 is SGHRS and CDR2 is YFSETQ. V trimming: 1 base; J trimming: 2 bases; junction bases outside the gene matches: 6. CDR3: CASSLNGGGTGNTIYF. The CDR3, as DNA: TGCGCCAGCAGCTTGAACGGAGGGGGCACTGGAAACACCATATATTTT.

This rearrangement joins TRBV11-2 to TRBJ2-4; D is possibly TRBD2 (6 bases). The CDR3 has 17 amino acids. Germline V lookup: CDR1 SGHAT, CDR2 FQNNGV. V lost 3 bases and J 0 bases, leaving 15 bases between the germline ends. The CDR3 sequence: CASSLREDLLAKNIQYF. DNA of the CDR3: TGTGCCAGCAGCTTGAGGGAGGACCTTCTAGCCAAAAACATTCAGTACTTC.